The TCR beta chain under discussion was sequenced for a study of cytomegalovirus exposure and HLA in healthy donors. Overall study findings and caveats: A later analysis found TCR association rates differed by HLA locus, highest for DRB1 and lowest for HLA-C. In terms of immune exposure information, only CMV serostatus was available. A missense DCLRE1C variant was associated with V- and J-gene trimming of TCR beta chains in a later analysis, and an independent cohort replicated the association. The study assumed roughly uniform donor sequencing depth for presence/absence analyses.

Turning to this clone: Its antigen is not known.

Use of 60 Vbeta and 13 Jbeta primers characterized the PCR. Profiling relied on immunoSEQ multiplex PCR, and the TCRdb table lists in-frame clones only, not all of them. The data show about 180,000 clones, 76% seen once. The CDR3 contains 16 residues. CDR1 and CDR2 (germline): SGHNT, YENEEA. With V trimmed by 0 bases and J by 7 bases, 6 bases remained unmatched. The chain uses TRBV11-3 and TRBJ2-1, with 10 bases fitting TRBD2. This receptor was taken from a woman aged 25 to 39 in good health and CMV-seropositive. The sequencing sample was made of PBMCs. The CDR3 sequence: CASSLESGGAGNEQFF. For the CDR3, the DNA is TGTGCCAGCAGCTTAGAGAGCGGGGGGGCCGGGAATGAGCAGTTCTTC. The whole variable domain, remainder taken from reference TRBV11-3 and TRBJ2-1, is EAGVVQSPRYKIIEKKQPVAFWCNPISGHNTLYWYLQNLGQGPELLIRYENEEAVDDSQLPKDRFSAERLKGVDSTLKIQPAELGDSAVYLCASSLESGGAGNEQFFGPGTRLTVL.